What follows describes a single T cell receptor beta chain. The entry originates in a study of shared clonotypes between healthy human individuals. The data were produced by immunoSEQ multiplex PCR, yet TCRdb's version contains in-frame clones alone and is incomplete. The table lists 110,000 or so clones, about 63% of them singletons. The J segment lost 4 bases and the V segment lost 2 bases, leaving 6 bases of the junction unmatched. CDR1 SGHTA and CDR2 FQGNSA come from the germline V gene. CDR3 size: 16 residues. The receptor was isolated from a young woman in good health. The sample taken for sequencing was memory CD8+ T cells sorted from blood. Subset denoted: CD45RO+ cells pooled with CCR7-negative TemRA cells. The V and J genes are TRBV7-2 and TRBJ2-3, with TRBD2 matching 10 bases. For the CDR3, the DNA is TGTGCCAGCAGCTTATGGCTAGCGGGAGTTGCAGATACGCAGTATTTT. Residues: CASSLWLAGVADTQYF.